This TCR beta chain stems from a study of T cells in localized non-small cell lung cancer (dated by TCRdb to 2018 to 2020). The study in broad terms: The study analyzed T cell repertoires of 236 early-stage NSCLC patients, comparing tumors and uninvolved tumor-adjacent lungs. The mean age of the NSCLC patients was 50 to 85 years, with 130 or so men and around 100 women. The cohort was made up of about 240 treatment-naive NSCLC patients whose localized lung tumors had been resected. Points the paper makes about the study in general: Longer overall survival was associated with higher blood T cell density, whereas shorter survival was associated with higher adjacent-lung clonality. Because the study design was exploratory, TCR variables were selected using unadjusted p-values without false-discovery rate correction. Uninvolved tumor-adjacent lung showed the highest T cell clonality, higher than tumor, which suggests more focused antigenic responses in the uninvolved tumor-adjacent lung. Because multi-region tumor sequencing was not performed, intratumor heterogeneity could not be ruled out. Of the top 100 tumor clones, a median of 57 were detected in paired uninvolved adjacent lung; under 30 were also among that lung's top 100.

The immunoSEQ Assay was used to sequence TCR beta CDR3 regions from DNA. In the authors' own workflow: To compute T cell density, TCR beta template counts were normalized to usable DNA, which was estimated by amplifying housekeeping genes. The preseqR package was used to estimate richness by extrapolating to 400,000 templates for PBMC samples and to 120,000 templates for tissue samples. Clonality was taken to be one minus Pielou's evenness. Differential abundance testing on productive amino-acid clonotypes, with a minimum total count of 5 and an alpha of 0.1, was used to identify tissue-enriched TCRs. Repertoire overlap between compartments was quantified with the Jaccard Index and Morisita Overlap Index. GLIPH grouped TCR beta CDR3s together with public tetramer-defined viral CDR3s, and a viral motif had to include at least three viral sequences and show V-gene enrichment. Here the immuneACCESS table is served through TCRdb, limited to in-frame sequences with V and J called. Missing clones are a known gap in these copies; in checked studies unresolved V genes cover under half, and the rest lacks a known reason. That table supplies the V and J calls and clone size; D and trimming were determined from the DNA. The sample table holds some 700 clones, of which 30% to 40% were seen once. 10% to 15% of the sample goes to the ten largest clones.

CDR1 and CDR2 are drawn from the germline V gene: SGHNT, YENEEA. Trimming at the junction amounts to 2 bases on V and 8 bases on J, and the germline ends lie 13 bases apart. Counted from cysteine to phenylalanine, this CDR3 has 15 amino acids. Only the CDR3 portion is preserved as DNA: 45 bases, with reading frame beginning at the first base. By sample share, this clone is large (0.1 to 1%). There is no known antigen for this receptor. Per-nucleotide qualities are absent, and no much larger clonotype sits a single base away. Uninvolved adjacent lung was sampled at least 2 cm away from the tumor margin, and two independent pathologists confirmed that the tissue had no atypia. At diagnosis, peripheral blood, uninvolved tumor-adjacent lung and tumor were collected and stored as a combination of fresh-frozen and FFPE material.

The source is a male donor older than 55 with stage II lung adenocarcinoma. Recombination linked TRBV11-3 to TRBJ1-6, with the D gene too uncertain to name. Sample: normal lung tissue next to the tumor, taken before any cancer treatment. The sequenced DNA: TGTGCCAGCAGCTTAACCCGGTCACACCATTCACCCCTCCACTTT. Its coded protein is CASSLTRSHHSPLHF.